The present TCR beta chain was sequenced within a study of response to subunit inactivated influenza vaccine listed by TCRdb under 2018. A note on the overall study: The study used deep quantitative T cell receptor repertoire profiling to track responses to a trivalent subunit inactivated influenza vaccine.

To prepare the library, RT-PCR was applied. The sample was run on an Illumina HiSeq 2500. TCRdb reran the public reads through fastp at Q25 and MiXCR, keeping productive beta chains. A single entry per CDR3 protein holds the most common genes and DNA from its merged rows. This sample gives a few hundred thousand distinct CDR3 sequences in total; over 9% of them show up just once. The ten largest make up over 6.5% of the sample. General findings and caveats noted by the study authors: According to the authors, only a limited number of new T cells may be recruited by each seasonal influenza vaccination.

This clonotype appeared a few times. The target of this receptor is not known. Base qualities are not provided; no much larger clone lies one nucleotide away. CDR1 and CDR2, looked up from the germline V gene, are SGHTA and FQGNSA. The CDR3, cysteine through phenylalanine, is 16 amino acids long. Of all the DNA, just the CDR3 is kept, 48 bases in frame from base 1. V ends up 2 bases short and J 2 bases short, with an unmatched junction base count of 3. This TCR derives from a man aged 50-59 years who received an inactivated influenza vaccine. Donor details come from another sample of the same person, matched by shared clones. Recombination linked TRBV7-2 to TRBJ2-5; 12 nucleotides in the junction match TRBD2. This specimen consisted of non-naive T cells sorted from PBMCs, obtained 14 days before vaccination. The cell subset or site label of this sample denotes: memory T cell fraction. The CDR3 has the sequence CASSLTSGGTQETQYF. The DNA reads TGTGCCAGCAGCTTAACTAGCGGGGGGACTCAAGAGACCCAGTACTTC.